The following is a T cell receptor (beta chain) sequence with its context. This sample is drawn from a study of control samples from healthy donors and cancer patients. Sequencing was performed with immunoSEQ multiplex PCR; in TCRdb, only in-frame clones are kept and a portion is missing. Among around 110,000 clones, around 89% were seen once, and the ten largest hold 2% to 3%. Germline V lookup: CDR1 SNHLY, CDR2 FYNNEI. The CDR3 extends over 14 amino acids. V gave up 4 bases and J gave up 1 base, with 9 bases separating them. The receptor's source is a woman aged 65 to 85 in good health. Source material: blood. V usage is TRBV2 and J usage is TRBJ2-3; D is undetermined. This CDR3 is CASSGYTRTDTQYF. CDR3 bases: TGTGCCAGCAGTGGGTACACTCGCACAGATACGCAGTATTTT.